This T cell receptor beta chain was sequenced for a study of low-dose radiotherapy and immunotherapy resistance in tumors. Study overall: Each fraction for Cohort 1 was 0.5 Gy, given every 2 weeks, and the total came to 6.5 Gy. Daily intake of oral aspirin 300 mg by patients lasted four cycles and began on cycle 1 day 1.

Alpha- and beta-chain coverage of first-strand cDNA came from TRAV- and TRBV-specific primers. A constant-region primer paired with the V-primer adapter amplified TCRs over approximately 19 PCR cycles. Through in vitro transcription, the mRNA that had been isolated was amplified. MiXCR was run by TCRdb on the reads, yielding one entry per CDR3 protein. The sample records about 16,000 distinct CDR3 sequences, 74% being singletons. Donors received nivolumab, ipilimumab, aspirin, low-dose cyclophosphamide and low-dose radiotherapy. The CDR3 consists of 14 residues. Trimming pared 5 bases from V and 4 bases from J, leaving 12 bases between. CDR1 and CDR2 from the germline V gene are MNHEY and SVGEGT.

The rearrangement links TRBV6-2 or TRBV6-3 to TRBJ1-5; D is unresolved. The clonotype was recovered from a human donor with advanced metastatic prostate, ovarian, gallbladder or colorectal cancer (not recorded which). This table probably holds off-target reads from a library built for another chain. The CDR3, as DNA: TGTGCCAGCAGTGTCACGACAAATAATCAGCCCCAGCATTTT. It codes for CASSVTTNNQPQHF.